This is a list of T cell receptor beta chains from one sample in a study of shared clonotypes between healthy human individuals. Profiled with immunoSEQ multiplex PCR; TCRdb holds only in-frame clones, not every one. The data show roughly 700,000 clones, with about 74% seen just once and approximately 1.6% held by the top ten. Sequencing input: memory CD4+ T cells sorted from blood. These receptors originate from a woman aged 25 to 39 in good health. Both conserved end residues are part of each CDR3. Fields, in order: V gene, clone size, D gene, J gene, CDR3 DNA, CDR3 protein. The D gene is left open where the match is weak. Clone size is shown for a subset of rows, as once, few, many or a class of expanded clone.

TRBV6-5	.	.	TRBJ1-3	TGTGCCAGCAGTTCTTCCACAGGGCGGAGTGGAAACACCATATATTTT	CASSSSTGRSGNTIYF
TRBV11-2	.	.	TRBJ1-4	TGTGCCAGCAGCCCCTTTAGGGGTGCCTTGTTTTTT	CASSPFRGALFF
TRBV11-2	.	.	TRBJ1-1	TGTGCCAGCAGCTCCTTCGAGACAATAGTATACGTGAACACTGAAGCTTTCTTT	CASSSFETIVYVNTEAFF
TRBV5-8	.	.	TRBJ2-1	TGTGCCAGCAGCTTTGTGGGTAGCTCCTACAATGAGCAGTTCTTC	CASSFVGSSYNEQFF
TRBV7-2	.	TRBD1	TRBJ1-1	TGTGCCAGCAGCTTCTGGGGGACAGGGGAAACTGAAGCTTTCTTT	CASSFWGTGETEAFF
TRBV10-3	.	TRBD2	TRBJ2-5	TGTGCCATCAGTGATTTTGCTAGCGGGAGGGTGGGGACCCAGTACTTC	CAISDFASGRVGTQYF
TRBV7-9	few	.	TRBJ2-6	TGTGCCAGCAGCTTACAGGTTAGCTCTGGGGCCAACGTCCTGACTTTC	CASSLQVSSGANVLTF
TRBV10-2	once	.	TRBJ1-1	TGCGCCAGCAGTGTCCGGGGGACGAACACTGAAGCTTTCTTT	CASSVRGTNTEAFF
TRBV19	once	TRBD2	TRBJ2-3	TGTGCCAGTAGTTCCCGACTAGCGGGAGGGGGCACAGATACGCAGTATTTT	CASSSRLAGGGTDTQYF
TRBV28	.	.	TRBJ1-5	TGTGCCAGCAGCCTGCTCGGGACATCGCGCCCCCAGCATTTT	CASSLLGTSRPQHF
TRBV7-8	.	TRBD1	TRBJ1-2	TGTGCCAGCGCTCGGGACAGGCTGTATGGCTACACCTTC	CASARDRLYGYTF
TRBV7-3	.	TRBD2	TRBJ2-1	TGTGCCAGCAGCTTCTTAGCGGGAGGACACAATGAGCAGTTCTTC	CASSFLAGGHNEQFF
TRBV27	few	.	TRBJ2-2	TGTGCCAGCAGTCCTGGCCCGAGTTGGAGCGGGGAGCTGTTTTTT	CASSPGPSWSGELFF
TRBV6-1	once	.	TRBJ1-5	TGTGCCAGCAGTCCCCTCGTCAATCAGCCCCAGCATTTT	CASSPLVNQPQHF
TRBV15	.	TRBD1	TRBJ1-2	TGTGCCACCAGCAGAAAGACAGGGGGCCCGAACTATGGCTACACCTTC	CATSRKTGGPNYGYTF
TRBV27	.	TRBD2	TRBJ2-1	TGTGCCAGCCACTGTCGGACTAGCGGGTCCTGGCCCCCATCCTACAATGAGCAGTTCTTC	CASHCRTSGSWPPSYNEQFF
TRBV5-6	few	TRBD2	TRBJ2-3	TGTGCCAGCAGCTACATGACTAGCGGGAGGTCAGATACGCAGTATTTT	CASSYMTSGRSDTQYF
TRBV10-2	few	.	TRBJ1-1	TGCGCCAGCACTTCACAGGGAAGGGGCACTGAAGCTTTCTTT	CASTSQGRGTEAFF
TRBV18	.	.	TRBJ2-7	TGTGCCAGCTCCGGGAGCGGCTACGAGCAGTACTTC	CASSGSGYEQYF
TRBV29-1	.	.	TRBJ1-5	TGCAGCGTTGCGTCCCCGAGTCAGCCCCAGCATTTT	CSVASPSQPQHF
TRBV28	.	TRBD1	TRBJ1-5	TGTGCCAGCCGCACCGGGGGCAGGGGGCTCCAGCCCCAGCATTTT	CASRTGGRGLQPQHF
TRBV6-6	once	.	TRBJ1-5	TGTGCCAGCAGTTACTCGAATGGGGCCCAGCCCCAGCATTTT	CASSYSNGAQPQHF
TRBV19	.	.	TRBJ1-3	TGTGCCAGTACCGGAGGGCCCGGAAACACCATATATTTT	CASTGGPGNTIYF
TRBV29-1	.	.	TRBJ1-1	TGCAGCGTTGATAAGGGAAACACTGAAGCTTTCTTT	CSVDKGNTEAFF
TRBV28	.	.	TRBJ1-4	TGTGCCAGCAGTTTAACCCGACCAACTAATGAAAAACTGTTTTTT	CASSLTRPTNEKLFF
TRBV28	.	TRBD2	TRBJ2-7	TGTGCCAGCAGTGTACTGGGTAGCGGGAGGGGAGAGCAGTACTTC	CASSVLGSGRGEQYF
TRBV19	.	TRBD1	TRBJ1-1	TGTGCCAGTAGTATGACAGGGGAATCTGAAGCTTTCTTT	CASSMTGESEAFF
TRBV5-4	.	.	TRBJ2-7	TGTGCCAGCAGCTTGTGGGGAAAAGGGGGCGAGCAGTACTTC	CASSLWGKGGEQYF
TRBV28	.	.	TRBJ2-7	TGTGCCAGCACCGGGGACTCTCTAGGCTCCTACGAGCAGTACTTC	CASTGDSLGSYEQYF
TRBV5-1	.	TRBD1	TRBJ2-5	TGCGCCAGCAGCATGGGACAGGGTTTGGGAGAGACCCAGTACTTC	CASSMGQGLGETQYF
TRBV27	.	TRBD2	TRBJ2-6	TGTGCCACTATAGGAAGGGAGGGCAACTCTGGGGCCAACGTCCTGACTTTC	CATIGREGNSGANVLTF
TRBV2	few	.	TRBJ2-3	TGTGCCAGCAGTTACCCAGGGACAGATACGCAGTATTTT	CASSYPGTDTQYF
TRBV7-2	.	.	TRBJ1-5	TGTGCCAGCAGTCCGCAGGGGACTGGGCAGCCCCAGCATTTT	CASSPQGTGQPQHF
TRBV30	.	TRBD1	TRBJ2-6	TGTGCCTGGGACAGGGGCCAACCTGGGGCCAACGTCCTGACTTTC	CAWDRGQPGANVLTF
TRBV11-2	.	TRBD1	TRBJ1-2	TGTGCCAGCAGTGTAGGACAGGGCACGTATGGCTACACCTTC	CASSVGQGTYGYTF
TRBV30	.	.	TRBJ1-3	TGTGCCTGGAGTGTACCTAACCCCCCTGACATCATATATTTT	CAWSVPNPPDIIYF
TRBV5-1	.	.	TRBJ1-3	TGCGCCAGCACGGGGGGCGCGAGCTCTGGAAACACCATATATTTT	CASTGGASSGNTIYF
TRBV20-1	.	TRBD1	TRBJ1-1	TGCAGTGCTAGGGGACAGATCGGAGCTTTCTTT	CSARGQIGAFF
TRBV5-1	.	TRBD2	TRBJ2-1	TGCGCCAGCAGCTTGACTAGCGCCTCCTACAATGAGCAGTTCTTC	CASSLTSASYNEQFF
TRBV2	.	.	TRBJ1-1	TGTGCCACCCGTCGGGGGGACACTGAAGCTTTCTTT	CATRRGDTEAFF
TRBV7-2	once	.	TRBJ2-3	TGTGCCAGCAGCTTAGACTCGCGCGGGAACACAGATACGCAGTATTTT	CASSLDSRGNTDTQYF
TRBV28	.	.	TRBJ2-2	TGTGCCAGCAGTCCTGGACATTTGAACACCGGGGAGCTGTTTTTT	CASSPGHLNTGELFF
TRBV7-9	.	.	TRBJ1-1	TGTGCCAGCAGCTTTTTTGGGGACCCTGAAGCTTTCTTT	CASSFFGDPEAFF
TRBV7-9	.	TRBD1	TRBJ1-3	TGTGCCAGCAGCCTTTTCGAGGGGGCGCTCTCTGGAAACACCATATATTTT	CASSLFEGALSGNTIYF
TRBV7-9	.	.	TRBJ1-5	TGTGCCAGCAGCTTTTCCGGGCCTGGGGATCAGCCCCAGCATTTT	CASSFSGPGDQPQHF
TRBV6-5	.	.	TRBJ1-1	TGTGCCAGCAGCCGACAGGCGCACACTGAAGCTTTCTTT	CASSRQAHTEAFF
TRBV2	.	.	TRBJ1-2	TGTGCCAGCAGCCCACGATGGGGGGCGTACGGCTACACCTTC	CASSPRWGAYGYTF
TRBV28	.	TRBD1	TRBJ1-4	TGTGCCAGCATCGGACAGGAGAATGAAAAACTGTTTTTT	CASIGQENEKLFF
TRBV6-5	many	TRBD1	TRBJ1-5	TGTGCCAGCAGTTACTCTAACAGGGGCCCCCAGCATTTT	CASSYSNRGPQHF
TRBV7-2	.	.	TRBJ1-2	TGTGCCAGCACCCGCCAGACAGACCACTATGGCTACACCTTC	CASTRQTDHYGYTF
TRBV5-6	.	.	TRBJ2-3	TGTGCCAGCAGCCTTTGGGGGGGCACAGATACGCAGTATTTT	CASSLWGGTDTQYF
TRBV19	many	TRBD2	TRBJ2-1	TGTGCCAGCCGCCTAGCGGGAGACGACGGGCAGTTCTTC	CASRLAGDDGQFF
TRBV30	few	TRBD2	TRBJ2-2	TGTGCCTGGAGTCCACTATTGGGAGGGACGGACACCGGGGAGCTGTTTTTT	CAWSPLLGGTDTGELFF
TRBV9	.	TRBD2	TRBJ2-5	TGTGCCAGCAGCACCGGACTAGCGAGCGGGGAGACCCAGTACTTC	CASSTGLASGETQYF
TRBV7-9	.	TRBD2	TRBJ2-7	TGTGCCAGCAGCTTAGGACTAGCGGAGACCTACGAGCAGTACTTC	CASSLGLAETYEQYF
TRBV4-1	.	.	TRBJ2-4	TGCGCCAGCAGCCAGGGGGGATTAGCCAAAAACATTCAGTACTTC	CASSQGGLAKNIQYF
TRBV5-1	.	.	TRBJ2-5	TGCGCCAGCAGCTTGGTGTCTAGCGAAGAGACCCAGTACTTC	CASSLVSSEETQYF
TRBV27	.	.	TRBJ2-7	TGTGCCAGCAGTCGGGGTAGGGCGAGCAACGAGCAGTACTTC	CASSRGRASNEQYF